A single sample is the source of the 12 T cell receptor beta chains below, sequenced in a study of control samples from healthy donors and cancer patients. Libraries were prepared by immunoSEQ multiplex PCR; TCRdb keeps only in-frame clonotypes and omits some of them. Among some 41,000 clones listed, roughly 86% were seen once. The sequencing input was PBMCs. Receptors were obtained from an older woman with lung cancer.

This chain's CDR3 is CASSEQGAAEAFF. In DNA, the CDR3 is TGTGCCAGCAGTGAGCAGGGGGCGGCTGAAGCTTTCTTT. This sequence joins TRBV12-3 or TRBV12-4 and TRBJ1-1; 8 bases match TRBD1. Unmatched junction bases numbered 5, after V lost 5 bases and J lost 6 bases. This CDR3 has 13 amino acids.

J is TRBJ2-1 and V is TRBV11-2; D is unresolved. Trimming took 0 bases from V and 7 from J, leaving 10 bases between them. The CDR3 has 14 residues. The germline gives CDR1 SGHAT, CDR2 FQNNGV. The chain's CDR3 is CASSLEPHINEQFF. As DNA, the CDR3 is TGTGCCAGCAGCTTAGAACCCCACATTAATGAGCAGTTCTTC.

CDR3 loop: CAWSAELYEQYF. For the CDR3, the DNA is TGTGCCTGGAGTGCGGAGCTTTACGAGCAGTACTTC. V and J are TRBV30 and TRBJ2-7; D is undetermined. V lost 1 base and J 4 bases, leaving 8 bases between the germline ends. Looked up from germline, CDR1 is GTSNPN and CDR2 is SVGIG (reference sequence). The CDR3 spans 12 residues.

The J gene is TRBJ1-5, the V gene TRBV28; D uncertain. V dropped 2 bases and J dropped 4 bases, with 0 bases sitting between them. Per the germline V gene, CDR1 is MDHEN and CDR2 is SYDVKM. The CDR3 sequence is 11 residues long. As DNA, the CDR3 is TGTGCCAGCAGTTTAAATCAGCCCCAGCATTTT. It is translated as CASSLNQPQHF. Complete variable domain (other parts from reference TRBV28 and TRBJ1-5): DVKVTQSSRYLVKRTGEKVFLECVQDMDHENMFWYRQDPGLGLRLIYFSYDVKMKEKGDIPEGYSVSREKKERFSLILESASTNQTSMYLCASSLNQPQHFGDGTRLSIL.

The chain joins TRBV3-1 (or the pseudogene TRBV3-2) to TRBJ1-5, with D possibly being TRBD1 (5 bases). CDR1 is LGHDT, CDR2 YNNKEL, per germline (reference sequence). CDR3 length: 15 residues. Trimming took off 4 bases at V and 1 base at J, with 11 bases between the two ends. The chain's CDR3 is CASSPGGLSNQPQHF. The CDR3 DNA is TGTGCCAGCAGCCCCGGGGGTTTGAGCAATCAGCCCCAGCATTTT.

This clone occurred a few times. This sequence joins TRBV30 and TRBJ2-5, with D tentatively TRBD1 (5 bases). Germline CDR1 is GTSNPN and CDR2 is SVGIG (reference sequence). The CDR3 spans 15 residues. Trimming pared 8 bases from V and 1 base from J, leaving 20 bases between. The CDR3 coding sequence is TGTGCCGGGCGCAGGGTTCAGCGAATCCAAGAGACCCAGTACTTC. Its translation: CAGRRVQRIQETQYF.

The rearrangement links TRBV9 to TRBJ1-1; 8 bases line up with TRBD1. The CDR3 totals 14 residues. Germline V gives CDR1 SGDLS, CDR2 YYNGEE. The ends lost 3 bases at V and 5 bases at J; junction bases unmatched: 6. This chain's CDR3 is CASSARTGLTEAFF. In nucleotides, the CDR3 is TGTGCCAGCAGCGCAAGGACAGGGCTGACTGAAGCTTTCTTT. Together with reference TRBV9 and TRBJ1-1, the CDR3 gives the full variable domain: DSGVTQTPKHLITATGQRVTLRCSPRSGDLSVYWYQQSLDQGLQFLIQYYNGEERAKGNILERFSAQQFPDLHSELNLSSLELGDSALYFCASSARTGLTEAFFGQGTRLTVV.

The V and J genes are TRBV15 and TRBJ1-5, with no clear D. Deletions cut 4 bases from V and 4 bases from J, with 11 bases between. Per the germline V gene, CDR1 is LNHNV and CDR2 is YYDKDF (reference sequence). This CDR3 region has 14 residues. The CDR3 coding sequence is TGTGCCACCAGCAAGGAATATACTAATCAGCCCCAGCATTTT. As protein: CATSKEYTNQPQHF.

The chain combines TRBV7-9 with TRBJ1-1; TRBD1 aligns across 7 bases. Germline CDR1 reads SEHNR; CDR2 reads FQNEAQ (reference sequence). The CDR3 has 15 amino acids. V gave up 5 bases and J gave up 2 bases; unmatched junction bases: 8. The CDR3 region has the DNA TGTGCCAGCAGCCCGCGGACAGGTCTTAACACTGAAGCTTTCTTT. Protein product: CASSPRTGLNTEAFF.

In this sample, this clone turned up a few times. The chain couples TRBV5-4 to TRBJ2-2; a possible D gene is TRBD1 (5 bases). CDR1 is SGHNT and CDR2 is YYREEE in the germline V gene (reference sequence). The CDR3 contains 15 residues. Trimming took off 1 base at V and 4 bases at J, with 11 bases between the two ends. The DNA for the CDR3 is TGTGCCAGCAGCTTGAGGCAGGGCGGCACCGGGGAGCTGTTTTTT. Its translation: CASSLRQGGTGELFF.

This clone was found a few times. The chain employs TRBV15 and TRBJ2-1, with D maybe TRBD2 (6 bases). Trimming took 0 bases from V and 2 from J, leaving 14 bases between them. Per germline, CDR1 LNHNV and CDR2 YYDKDF (reference sequence). CDR3 length: 17 residues. This CDR3 reads CATSREGLADAYNEQFF. The CDR3 DNA reads TGTGCCACCAGCAGAGAGGGTTTAGCGGACGCCTACAATGAGCAGTTCTTC.

V is TRBV11-3 and J is TRBJ2-1; the match to TRBD2 covers 9 bases. This CDR3 region has 15 residues. V shed 0 bases and J 5 bases; nucleotides not matched to a gene: 2. The germline CDR1 and CDR2 sequences are SGHNT and YENEEA. CDR3 bases: TGTGCCAGCAGCTTAGAGCGACTAGCGGACAATGAGCAGTTCTTC. Translation gives CASSLERLADNEQFF. Looking up the rest from reference TRBV11-3 and TRBJ2-1 gives the full variable domain: EAGVVQSPRYKIIEKKQPVAFWCNPISGHNTLYWYLQNLGQGPELLIRYENEEAVDDSQLPKDRFSAERLKGVDSTLKIQPAELGDSAVYLCASSLERLADNEQFFGPGTRLTVL.